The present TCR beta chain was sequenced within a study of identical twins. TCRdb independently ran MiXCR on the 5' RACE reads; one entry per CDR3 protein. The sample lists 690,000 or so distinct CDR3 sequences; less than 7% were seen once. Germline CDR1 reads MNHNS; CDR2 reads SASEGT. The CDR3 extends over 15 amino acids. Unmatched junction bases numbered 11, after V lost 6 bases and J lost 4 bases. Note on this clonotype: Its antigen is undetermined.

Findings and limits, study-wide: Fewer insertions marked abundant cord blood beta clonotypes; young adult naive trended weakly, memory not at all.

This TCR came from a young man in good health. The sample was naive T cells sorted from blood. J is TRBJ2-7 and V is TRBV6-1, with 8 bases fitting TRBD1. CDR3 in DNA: TGTGCCAGCAGCCTAGACAGGGGCGAAGGATACGAGCAGTACTTC. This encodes CASSLDRGEGYEQYF.